These T cell receptor beta chains were read from a single sample in a study of blood T cell repertoires in COVID-19. Method: immunoSEQ multiplex PCR; TCRdb's copy keeps in-frame clones and lacks some. This table has tens of thousands of clones, under 90% appearing once. Specimen: peripheral blood. The source of these receptors is an older woman with acute or convalescent COVID-19. Each CDR3 is given with its conserved first and last residue. The order of the fields is J gene, clone size, V gene, CDR3 protein. Only some rows state a clone size, as once, few, many or a class for expanded clones.

>TRBJ1-1|.|TRBV18
CASSPRTRQGTEAFF
>TRBJ2-2|.|TRBV11-3
CASSLAENTGELFF
>TRBJ2-6|.|TRBV30
CAWSVLGSGANVLTF
>TRBJ1-2|.|TRBV19
CASSIAVNYGYTF
>TRBJ2-1|.|TRBV20-1
CSAMVEEQFF
>TRBJ2-1|.|TRBV5-1
CASGLGTSGGGRNNEQFF
>TRBJ2-5|.|TRBV5-5
CASSVAPSSGQETQYF
>TRBJ2-5|.|TRBV2
CASSARLETQYF
>TRBJ2-1|once|TRBV3-1/TRBV3-2
CASSQEDRGPKQFF
>TRBJ1-2|.|TRBV28
CASRGQVGYGYTF
>TRBJ2-7|.|TRBV4-1
CASSQSPTSDSYEQYF
>TRBJ1-5|.|TRBV6-5
CASSYAGQVNQPQHF
>TRBJ2-1|.|TRBV9
CASSVGMTSQALYNEQFF
>TRBJ1-1|.|TRBV27
CASSRDRRNTEAFF
>TRBJ1-5|.|TRBV7-9
CASSLTRGTGIDQPQHF
>TRBJ2-1|.|TRBV3-1/TRBV3-2
CASTVTSGGMHEQFF
>TRBJ1-2|.|TRBV27
CASGARDITNYGYTF
>TRBJ1-6|.|TRBV5-1
CASSSGVMGRSPLHF
>TRBJ1-5|.|TRBV7-8
CASSHLGAGLGDNQPQHF
>TRBJ2-4|.|TRBV5-8
CASSFLERENIQYF
>TRBJ2-1|.|TRBV4-1
CASRRTSGGANEQFF
>TRBJ2-1|.|TRBV15
CATSRDRHSGGNYNEQFF
>TRBJ2-1|.|TRBV5-1
CASSLAASGSKGHEQFF
>TRBJ2-3|.|TRBV19
CASSRRGADTQYF
>TRBJ2-7|.|TRBV14
CASSRLPGQGNYEQYF
>TRBJ1-1|once|TRBV2
CASSTGFTEAFF
>TRBJ2-7|once|TRBV6-1
CASSERGTGYGNEQYF
>TRBJ2-7|.|TRBV28
CASSLRGYEQYF
>TRBJ1-3|.|TRBV6-5
CASSYTGQRGNTIYF
>TRBJ2-7|.|TRBV3-1/TRBV3-2
CASSQDVTSLRAEQYF
>TRBJ2-2|.|TRBV5-1
CASSLDSTGELFF
>TRBJ2-1|.|TRBV6-5
CASSNGLAKYNEQFF
>TRBJ2-7|.|TRBV15
CATSRDRGTPYEQYF
>TRBJ1-1|.|TRBV15
CATSRDSRAGGTEAFF
>TRBJ2-7|.|TRBV2
CASDYRGNTEQYF
>TRBJ2-7|.|TRBV6-2/TRBV6-3
CASSYYPRAGEQYF
>TRBJ2-1|.|TRBV18
CASSPRLQENNEQFF
>TRBJ1-5|.|TRBV19
CASSILFGGNNQPQHF
>TRBJ2-5|.|TRBV7-9
CASSRQQETQYF
>TRBJ2-2|.|TRBV11-3
CASSSPASGRATGELFF
>TRBJ2-1|.|TRBV2
CASSGPRRLAGVDEQFF
>TRBJ1-2|.|TRBV6-2/TRBV6-3
CASSYGGSGYGYTF
>TRBJ1-1|.|TRBV3-1/TRBV3-2
CASSQLAGTGRTEAFF
>TRBJ2-5|.|TRBV4-1
CASSPAGGETQYF